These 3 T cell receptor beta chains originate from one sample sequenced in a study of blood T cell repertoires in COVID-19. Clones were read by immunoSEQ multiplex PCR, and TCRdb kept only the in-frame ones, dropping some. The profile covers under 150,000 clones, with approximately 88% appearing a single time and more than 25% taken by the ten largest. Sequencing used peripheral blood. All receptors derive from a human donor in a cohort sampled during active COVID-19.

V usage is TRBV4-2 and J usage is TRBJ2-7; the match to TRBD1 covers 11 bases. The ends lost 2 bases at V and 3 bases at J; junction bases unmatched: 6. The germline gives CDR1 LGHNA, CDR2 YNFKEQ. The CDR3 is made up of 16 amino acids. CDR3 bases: TGTGCCAGCAGCCAAACTACCGGGACAGGGGGCTACGAGCAGTACTTC. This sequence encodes CASSQTTGTGGYEQYF.

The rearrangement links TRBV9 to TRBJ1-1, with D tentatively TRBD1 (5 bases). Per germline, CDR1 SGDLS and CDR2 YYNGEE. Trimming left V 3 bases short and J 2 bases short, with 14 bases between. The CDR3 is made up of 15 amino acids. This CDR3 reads CASSGLGQANTEAFF. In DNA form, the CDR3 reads TGTGCCAGCAGCGGCCTAGGACAAGCTAACACTGAAGCTTTCTTT.

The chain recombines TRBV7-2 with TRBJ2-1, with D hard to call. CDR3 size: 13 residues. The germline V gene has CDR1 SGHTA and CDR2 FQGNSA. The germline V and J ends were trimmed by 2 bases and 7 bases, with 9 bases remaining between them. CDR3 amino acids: CASSLNSLNEQFF. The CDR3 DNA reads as TGTGCCAGCAGCTTAAATAGTTTGAATGAGCAGTTCTTC.